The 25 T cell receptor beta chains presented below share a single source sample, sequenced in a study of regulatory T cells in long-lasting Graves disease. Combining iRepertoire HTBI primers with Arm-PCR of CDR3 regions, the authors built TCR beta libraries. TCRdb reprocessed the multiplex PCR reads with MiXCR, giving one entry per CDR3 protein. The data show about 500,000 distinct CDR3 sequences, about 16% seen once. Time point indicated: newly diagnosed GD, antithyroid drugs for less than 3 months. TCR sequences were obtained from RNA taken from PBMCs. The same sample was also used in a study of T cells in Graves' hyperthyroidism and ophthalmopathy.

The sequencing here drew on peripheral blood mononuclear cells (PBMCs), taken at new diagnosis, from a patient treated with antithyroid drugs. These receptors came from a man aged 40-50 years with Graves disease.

The CDR3 region has the DNA TGCGCCAGCAGCGGACTGGGACACCTCTACGAGCAGTACTTC. Translated: CASSGLGHLYEQYF. V usage is TRBV5-1 and J usage is TRBJ2-7, with D perhaps matching TRBD1 (6 bases). The germline V gene has CDR1 SGHRS and CDR2 YFSETQ. V lost 4 bases and J lost 3, with 14 bases in between. CDR3 size: 14 residues. The entire variable domain, with the rest obtained from reference TRBV5-1 and TRBJ2-7, is as follows: KAGVTQTPRYLIKTRGQQVTLSCSPISGHRSVSWYQQTPGQGLQFLFEYFSETQRNKGNFPGRFSGRQFSNSRSEMNVSTLELGDSALYLCASSGLGHLYEQYFGPGTRLTVT.

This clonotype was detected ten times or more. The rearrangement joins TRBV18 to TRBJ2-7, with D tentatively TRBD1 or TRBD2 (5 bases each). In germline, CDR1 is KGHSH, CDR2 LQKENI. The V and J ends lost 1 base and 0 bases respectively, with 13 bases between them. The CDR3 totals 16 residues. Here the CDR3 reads CASSPLGAGSSYEQYF. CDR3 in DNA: TGTGCCAGCTCACCACTTGGGGCAGGGAGCTCCTACGAGCAGTACTTC.

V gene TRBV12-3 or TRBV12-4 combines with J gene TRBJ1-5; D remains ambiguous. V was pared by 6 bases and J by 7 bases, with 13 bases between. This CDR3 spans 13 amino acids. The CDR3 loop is CASSPGRRQPQHF. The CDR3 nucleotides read TGTGCCAGCAGCCCGGGGAGGAGGCAGCCCCAGCATTTT.

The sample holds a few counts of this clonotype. CDR3 in DNA: TGTGCCAGCAGTCCAGGTGTGGTACCACCACCATACTTC. Its protein is CASSPGVVPPPYF. The chain is built from TRBV12-3 or TRBV12-4 and TRBJ2-5; D unresolved. The CDR3 has 13 amino acids. Trimming pared 5 bases from V and 14 bases from J, leaving 21 bases between.

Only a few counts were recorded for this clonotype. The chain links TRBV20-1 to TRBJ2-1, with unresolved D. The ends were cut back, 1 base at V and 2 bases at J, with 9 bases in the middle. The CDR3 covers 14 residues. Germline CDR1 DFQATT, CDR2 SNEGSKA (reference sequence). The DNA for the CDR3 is TGCAGTGCTAGAGTCACGGGCCCCTACAATGAGCAGTTCTTC. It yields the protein CSARVTGPYNEQFF.

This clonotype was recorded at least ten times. CDR3 bases: TGTGCCAGTAGTAATCCCGGGACAGGCAACACCGGGGAGCTGTTTTTT. Translating it yields CASSNPGTGNTGELFF. The chain links TRBV19 to TRBJ2-2; TRBD1 agrees at 8 bases. The length of the CDR3 is 16 residues. From germline, CDR1 is LNHDA and CDR2 SQIVND (reference sequence). The ends lost 4 bases at V and 2 bases at J; junction bases unmatched: 6.

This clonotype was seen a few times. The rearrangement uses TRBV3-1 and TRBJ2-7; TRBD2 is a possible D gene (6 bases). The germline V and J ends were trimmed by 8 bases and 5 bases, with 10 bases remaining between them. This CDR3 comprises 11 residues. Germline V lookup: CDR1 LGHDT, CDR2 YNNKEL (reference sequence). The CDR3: CASGGLNEQYF. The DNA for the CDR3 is TGTGCCAGCGGCGGACTAAACGAGCAGTACTTC.

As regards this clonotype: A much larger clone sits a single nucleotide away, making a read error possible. The CDR3 reads CASSSRLSNHYGYTF. CDR3 in DNA: TGTGCCAGCAGCTCACGGCTGTCCAATCACTATGGCTACACCTTC. The J gene is TRBJ1-2, the V gene TRBV7-2, with D hard to call. The V gene's germline CDR1 is SGHTA and CDR2 FQGNSA. This CDR3 spans 15 amino acids. V was trimmed by 4 bases and J by 3 bases, leaving 15 bases between them.

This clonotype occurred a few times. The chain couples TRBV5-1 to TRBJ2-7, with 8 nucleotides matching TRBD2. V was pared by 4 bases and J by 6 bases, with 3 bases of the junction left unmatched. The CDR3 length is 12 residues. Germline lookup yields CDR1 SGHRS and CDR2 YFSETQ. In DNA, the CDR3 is TGCGCCAGCAGCACCAGCGGGAGCGAGCAGTACTTC. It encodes CASSTSGSEQYF.

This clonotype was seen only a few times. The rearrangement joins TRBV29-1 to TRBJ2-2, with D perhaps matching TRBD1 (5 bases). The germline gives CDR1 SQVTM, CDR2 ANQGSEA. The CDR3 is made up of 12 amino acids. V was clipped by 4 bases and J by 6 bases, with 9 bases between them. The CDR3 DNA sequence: TGCAGCGTTGGCCAGGGTTCCGGGGAGCTGTTTTTT. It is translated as CSVGQGSGELFF.

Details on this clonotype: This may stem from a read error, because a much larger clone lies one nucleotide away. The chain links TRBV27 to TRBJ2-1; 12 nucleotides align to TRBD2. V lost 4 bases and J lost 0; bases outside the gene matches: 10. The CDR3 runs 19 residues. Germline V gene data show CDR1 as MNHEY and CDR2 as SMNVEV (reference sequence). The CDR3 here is CASSSPSGRAFSSYNEQFF. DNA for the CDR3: TGTGCCAGCAGTTCCCCTAGCGGGAGGGCCTTCAGCTCCTACAATGAGCAGTTCTTC.

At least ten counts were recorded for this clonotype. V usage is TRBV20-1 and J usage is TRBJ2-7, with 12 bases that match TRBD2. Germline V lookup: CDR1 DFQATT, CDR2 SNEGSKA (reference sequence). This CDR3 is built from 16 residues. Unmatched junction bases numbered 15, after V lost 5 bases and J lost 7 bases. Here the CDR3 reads CSASPFALAGGGEQYF. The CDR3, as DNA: TGCAGTGCTTCCCCCTTCGCACTAGCGGGAGGCGGAGAGCAGTACTTC.

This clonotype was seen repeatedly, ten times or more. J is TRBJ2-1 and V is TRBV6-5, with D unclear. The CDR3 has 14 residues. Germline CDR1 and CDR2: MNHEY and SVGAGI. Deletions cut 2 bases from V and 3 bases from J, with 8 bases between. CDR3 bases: TGTGCCAGCAGTTACGGAGCGTTCTACAATGAGCAGTTCTTC. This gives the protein CASSYGAFYNEQFF.

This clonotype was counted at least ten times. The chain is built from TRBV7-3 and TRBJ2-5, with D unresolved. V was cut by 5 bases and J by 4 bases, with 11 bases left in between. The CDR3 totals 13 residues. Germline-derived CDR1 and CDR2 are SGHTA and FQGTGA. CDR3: CASSLSPRETQYF. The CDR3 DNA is TGTGCCAGCAGCCTATCCCCCCGAGAGACCCAGTACTTC.

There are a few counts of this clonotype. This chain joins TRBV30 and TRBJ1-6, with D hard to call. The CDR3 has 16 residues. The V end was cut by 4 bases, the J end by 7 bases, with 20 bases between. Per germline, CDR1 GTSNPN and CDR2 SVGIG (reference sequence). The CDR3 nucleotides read TGTGCCTGGAACGGACGCGGGAGAGTTTACAATTCACCCCTCCACTTT. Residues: CAWNGRGRVYNSPLHF.

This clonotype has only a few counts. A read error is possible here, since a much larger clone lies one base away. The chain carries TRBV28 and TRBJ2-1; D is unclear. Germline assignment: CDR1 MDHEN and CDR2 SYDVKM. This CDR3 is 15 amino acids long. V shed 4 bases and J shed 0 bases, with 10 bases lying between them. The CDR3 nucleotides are TGTGCCAGCAGTTCGACATGGGGCTCCTACAATGAGCAGTTCTTC. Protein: CASSSTWGSYNEQFF. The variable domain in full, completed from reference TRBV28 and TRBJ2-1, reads DVKVTQSSRYLVKRTGEKVFLECVQDMDHENMFWYRQDPGLGLRLIYFSYDVKMKEKGDIPEGYSVSREKKERFSLILESASTNQTSMYLCASSSTWGSYNEQFFGPGTRLTVL.

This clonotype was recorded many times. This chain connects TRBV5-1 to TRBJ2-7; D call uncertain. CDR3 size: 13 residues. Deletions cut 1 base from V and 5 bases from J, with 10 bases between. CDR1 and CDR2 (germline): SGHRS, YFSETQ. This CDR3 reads CASSLIFGNEQYF. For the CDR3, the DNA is TGCGCCAGCAGCTTGATTTTTGGGAACGAGCAGTACTTC.

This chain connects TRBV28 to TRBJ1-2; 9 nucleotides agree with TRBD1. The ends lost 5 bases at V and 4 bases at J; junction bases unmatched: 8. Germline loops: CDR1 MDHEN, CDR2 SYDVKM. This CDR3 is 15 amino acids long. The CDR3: CASSAAGQGAYGYTF. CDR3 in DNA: TGTGCCAGCAGTGCGGCGGGACAGGGCGCCTATGGCTACACCTTC.

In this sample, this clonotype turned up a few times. CDR3 coding DNA: TGCAGTGCTAGGGCCAGGGGGACCTACGAGCAGTACTTC. Protein product: CSARARGTYEQYF. This chain joins TRBV20-1 and TRBJ2-7; 7 bases are shared with TRBD1. CDR1 and CDR2 (germline): DFQATT, SNEGSKA (reference sequence). This CDR3 region has 13 residues. With 3 bases clipped from V and 2 bases from J, the junction kept 4 bases outside the gene matches.

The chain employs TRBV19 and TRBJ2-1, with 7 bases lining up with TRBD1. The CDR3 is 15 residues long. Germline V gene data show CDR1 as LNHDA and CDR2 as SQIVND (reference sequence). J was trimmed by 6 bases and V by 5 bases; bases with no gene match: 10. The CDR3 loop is CASSSPGQRLNEQFF. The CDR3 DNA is TGTGCCAGTAGTTCTCCGGGACAGCGTCTCAATGAGCAGTTCTTC. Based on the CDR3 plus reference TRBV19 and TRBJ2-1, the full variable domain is DGGITQSPKYLFRKEGQNVTLSCEQNLNHDAMYWYRQDPGQGLRLIYYSQIVNDFQKGDIAEGYSVSREKKESFPLTVTSAQKNPTAFYLCASSSPGQRLNEQFFGPGTRLTVL.

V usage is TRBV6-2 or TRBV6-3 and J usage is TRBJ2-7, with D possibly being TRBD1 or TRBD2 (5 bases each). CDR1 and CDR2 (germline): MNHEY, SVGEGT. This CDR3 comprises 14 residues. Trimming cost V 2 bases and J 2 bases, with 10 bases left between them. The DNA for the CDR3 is TGTGCCAGCAGTTACGGGGACCTTACCTACGAGCAGTACTTC. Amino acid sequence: CASSYGDLTYEQYF.

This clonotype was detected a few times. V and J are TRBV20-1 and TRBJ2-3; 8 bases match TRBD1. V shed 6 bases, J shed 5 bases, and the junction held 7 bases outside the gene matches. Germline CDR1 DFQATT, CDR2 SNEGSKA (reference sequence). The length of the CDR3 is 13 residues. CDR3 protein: CSATRQGRDTQYF. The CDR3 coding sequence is TGCAGTGCAACCCGACAGGGGAGAGATACGCAGTATTTT.

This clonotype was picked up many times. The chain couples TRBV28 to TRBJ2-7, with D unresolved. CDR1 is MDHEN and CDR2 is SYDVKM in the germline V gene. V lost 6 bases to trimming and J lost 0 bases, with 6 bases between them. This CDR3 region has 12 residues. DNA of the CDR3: TGTGCCAGCAGAGGAAACTCCTACGAGCAGTACTTC. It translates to CASRGNSYEQYF.

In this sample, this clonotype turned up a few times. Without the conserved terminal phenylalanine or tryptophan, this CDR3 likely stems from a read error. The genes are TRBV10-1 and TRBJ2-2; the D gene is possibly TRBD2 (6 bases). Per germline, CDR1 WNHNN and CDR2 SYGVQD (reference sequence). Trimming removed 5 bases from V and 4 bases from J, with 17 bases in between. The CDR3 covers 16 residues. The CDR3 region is CASSRTRLVGTGELFV. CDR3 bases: TGCGCCAGCAGTAGAACCAGACTAGTGGGCACCGGGGAGCTGTTTGTT.

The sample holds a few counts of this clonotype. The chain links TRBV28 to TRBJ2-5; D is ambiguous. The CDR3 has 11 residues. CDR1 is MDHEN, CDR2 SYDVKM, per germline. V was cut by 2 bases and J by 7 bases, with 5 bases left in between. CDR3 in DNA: TGTGCCAGCAGTTTAACGGGGACCCAGTACTTC. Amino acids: CASSLTGTQYF.